A single T cell receptor beta chain is shown here with its context. The antigen remains unidentified. This entry comes from a study of CD8+ T cells in alopecia areata. The CDR3 runs to 14 residues. The germline V and J ends were trimmed by 3 bases and 2 bases, with 11 bases remaining between them. Germline CDR1 reads MNHEY; CDR2 reads SMNVEV (reference sequence). General observations from the study: Tissue-resident alphabeta T cells belonging to normal skin likewise get sequenced within scalp specimens. Greater clonality was observed in lesional scalp samples, especially alopecia totalis/universalis, versus normal scalp.

As the sequencing template, cDNA was produced by extracting RNA and reverse transcribing it. The repertoire was sequenced with immunoSEQ multiplex PCR; TCRdb's copy has only in-frame clones and lacks some. The sample includes around 150,000 clones, around 62% of them seen just once. This receptor was taken from a human donor in good health. The sample taken for sequencing was CD8+ T cells sorted from blood. This rearrangement joins TRBV27 to TRBJ2-7; D may be TRBD1 (6 bases). The CDR3 bases are TGTGCCAGCAGTTTTCAGGGGTCCACCTACGAGCAGTACTTC. Translated, it gives CASSFQGSTYEQYF.